Each of the 9 T cell receptor beta chains below was sequenced from the same sample in a study of shared clonotypes between healthy human individuals. TCRdb's table, derived via immunoSEQ multiplex PCR, lists solely in-frame clones and lacks some. Of some 470,000 clones in the sample, about 82% were seen once. The sequenced sample consisted of PBMCs. Receptors originate from a woman aged 40-49 years in good health. Some clones in this sample may be carry-over from other donors' samples.

J is TRBJ1-2 and V is TRBV7-9; D may be TRBD1 (6 bases). With 5 bases removed from V and 4 bases from J, the gap between germline ends came to 11 bases. The germline V gene has CDR1 SEHNR and CDR2 FQNEAQ (reference sequence). The CDR3 is made up of 13 amino acids. The DNA for the CDR3 is TGTGCCAGCAGCACGACAGGTGGCTATGGCTACACCTTC. It translates to CASSTTGGYGYTF. Full variable domain (remainder filled in from reference TRBV7-9 and TRBJ1-2): DTGVSQNPRHKITKRGQNVTFRCDPISEHNRLYWYRQTLGQGPEFLTYFQNEAQLEKSRLLSDRFSAERPKGSFSTLEIQRTEQGDSAMYLCASSTTGGYGYTFGSGTRLTVV.

This chain joins TRBV7-9 and TRBJ2-7, with 11 bases aligning to TRBD1. CDR3 length equals 15 residues. Trimming took 6 bases from V and 7 from J; bases not matched to a gene: 11. CDR1 SEHNR and CDR2 FQNEAQ come from the germline V gene (reference sequence). CDR3 in amino acids: CASSPGQGAGREQYF. CDR3 nucleotide sequence: TGTGCCAGCAGTCCTGGACAGGGGGCTGGAAGGGAGCAGTACTTC.

The rearrangement joins TRBV23-1 to TRBJ1-6, with 9 bases identical to TRBD1. TRBV23-1 is classed as an ORF, of uncertain function. Losses at the gene ends were 4 bases for V and 11 bases for J; bases not matched to a gene: 15. The CDR3 runs to 17 residues. The CDR3 DNA reads as TGCGCCAGCAGTCTTCCGGGACAGGGCAGCGACCCGCCACCCCTCCACTTT. Protein product: CASSLPGQGSDPPPLHF.

V and J are TRBV10-3 and TRBJ1-3, with D possibly matching TRBD1 (6 bases). CDR3 size: 16 residues. V was pared by 1 base and J by 0 bases, with 10 bases between. CDR1 is ENHRY and CDR2 is SYGVKD in the germline V gene. CDR3 region: CAISEFPGDSGNTIYF. The DNA of the CDR3 is TGTGCCATCAGTGAGTTTCCAGGGGACTCTGGAAACACCATATATTTT.

This clone was observed a single time. The chain recombines TRBV29-1 with TRBJ2-6, with D possibly matching TRBD2 (6 bases). Trimming removed 4 bases at V and 1 base at J, with 11 bases between. This CDR3 comprises 15 residues. Germline V gene sequence: CDR1 SQVTM, CDR2 ANQGSEA. The CDR3 sequence is CSVGKGGSGANVLTF. In DNA, the CDR3 is TGCAGCGTTGGGAAGGGAGGTTCTGGGGCCAACGTCCTGACTTTC.

The chain links TRBV7-2 to TRBJ2-3; D is undetermined. Trimming shortened V by 5 bases and J by 4 bases, and 10 bases separated the two germline ends. The CDR3 is 13 residues long. Germline V gene sequence: CDR1 SGHTA, CDR2 FQGNSA. This chain's CDR3 is CASSLISPDTQYF. The CDR3 DNA follows: TGTGCCAGCAGCCTAATATCCCCAGATACGCAGTATTTT. The full variable domain, completed using reference TRBV7-2 and TRBJ2-3, is GAGVSQSPSNKVTEKGKDVELRCDPISGHTALYWYRQSLGQGLEFLIYFQGNSAPDKSGLPSDRFSAERTGGSVSTLTIQRTQQEDSAVYLCASSLISPDTQYFGPGTRLTVL.

Notes on this clone: A much larger clone differs by one base, so this may be a read error. Additional DNA sequences in this sample encode the identical CDR3. V and J are TRBV18 and TRBJ1-5; D ambiguous. The CDR3 spans 15 residues. Trimming took 0 bases from V and 2 from J, leaving 8 bases between them. The V gene's germline CDR1 is KGHSH and CDR2 LQKENI. CDR3 in DNA: TGTGCCAGCTCACCACCCTCAGGCGGCAATCAGCCCCAGCATTTT. Its translation: CASSPPSGGNQPQHF.

This chain joins TRBV5-1 and TRBJ1-2, with D unresolved. V was cut by 0 bases and J by 4 bases, with 10 bases left in between. Germline CDR1 is SGHRS and CDR2 is YFSETQ. This CDR3 has 14 amino acids. CDR3 protein: CASSLDLPGYGYTF. In DNA form, the CDR3 reads TGCGCCAGCAGCTTGGACCTTCCGGGCTATGGCTACACCTTC.

V is TRBV29-1 and J is TRBJ2-5; 12 positions agree with TRBD2. The CDR3 has 12 amino acids. Looked up from germline, CDR1 is SQVTM and CDR2 is ANQGSEA. The V segment lost 6 bases and the J segment 9 bases; nucleotides outside the gene matches: 5. The CDR3, as DNA: TGCAGCGTGGACCCTAGCGGGAGGGCCCAGTACTTC. Residues: CSVDPSGRAQYF.